These T cell receptor beta chains were read from a single sample in a study of blood T cell repertoires in COVID-19. Produced via immunoSEQ multiplex PCR; TCRdb's table is partial and in-frame only. The profile shows fewer than 200,000 clones, roughly 90% of them singletons. Sample: peripheral blood. The source is a man aged 60-69 years with acute or convalescent COVID-19. The CDR3 runs from the conserved cysteine through the conserved F or W. The D gene is left open where the match is weak. Clone sizes are given selectively: once, few, many, or a class where the clone is expanded.

D | J | size | V | DNA | CDR3
. | TRBJ2-3 | . | TRBV2 | TGTGCCAGCAGTGTCCAGCGGCCCAGCACAGATACGCAGTATTTT | CASSVQRPSTDTQYF
. | TRBJ1-2 | . | TRBV7-9 | TGTGCCAGCGGGACGGGGGACTATGGCTACACCTTC | CASGTGDYGYTF
TRBD1 | TRBJ1-1 | . | TRBV10-3 | TGTGCCATCACCCCAGACAGGGGGAAGGGTGGCTTCCCTGAAGCTTTCTTT | CAITPDRGKGGFPEAFF
TRBD1 | TRBJ1-4 | . | TRBV12-5 | TGTGCTAGTGGTCTGGGACAGGCCTTTAATGAAAAACTGTTTTTT | CASGLGQAFNEKLFF
. | TRBJ1-5 | . | TRBV7-8 | TGTGCCAGCAGCCTACGGACAGCCGGCCTCGATCAGCCCCAGCATTTT | CASSLRTAGLDQPQHF
TRBD1 | TRBJ1-2 | . | TRBV5-1 | TGCGCCAGCAGCTTGGACGTAGGGGGCGATGGCTACACCTTC | CASSLDVGGDGYTF
TRBD2 | TRBJ2-5 | . | TRBV6-2/TRBV6-3 | TGTGCCAGCAGTCTAGGGACTAGCGGGGCCGAAGAGACCCAGTACTTC | CASSLGTSGAEETQYF
TRBD2 | TRBJ2-1 | . | TRBV2 | TGTGCCAGCAGTGCAACGCTAGCGGGATCCTACAATGAGCAGTTCTTC | CASSATLAGSYNEQFF
. | TRBJ2-1 | . | TRBV5-1 | TGCGCCAGCAGCCTTTTGCCAGGCGGGAATGAGCAGTTCTTC | CASSLLPGGNEQFF
. | TRBJ2-5 | once | TRBV7-8 | TGTGCCAGCAGCTTCGGAGGAGGAGAGACCCAGTACTTC | CASSFGGGETQYF
. | TRBJ2-7 | . | TRBV5-1 | TGCGCCAGCAGCCGGGACACGTCCTACGAGCAGTACTTC | CASSRDTSYEQYF
TRBD1 | TRBJ1-2 | . | TRBV19 | TGTGCCAGTAGCCTGACAGGGGTCGATGGCTACACCTTC | CASSLTGVDGYTF
. | TRBJ1-2 | . | TRBV11-2 | TGTGCCAGCAGCCGAAATGGACAGAGTCCTCTTAACTATGGCTACACCTTC | CASSRNGQSPLNYGYTF
. | TRBJ1-1 | . | TRBV24-1 | TGTGCCACCAGTGAGCAGGGGTTTGAAGCTTTCTTT | CATSEQGFEAFF
TRBD1 | TRBJ1-1 | . | TRBV19 | TGTGCCAGTAGTATATCAGGGGGCAAGGGGAACACTGAAGCTTTCTTT | CASSISGGKGNTEAFF
TRBD1 | TRBJ2-6 | . | TRBV5-1 | TGCGCCAGCAGCTTGACCGGGACAGCTGGGGCCAACGTCCTGACTTTC | CASSLTGTAGANVLTF
. | TRBJ1-1 | . | TRBV5-1 | TGCGCCAGCAGCTTGGACGGACAGACGAACACTGAAGCTTTCTTT | CASSLDGQTNTEAFF
TRBD1 | TRBJ1-1 | . | TRBV5-1 | TGCGCCAGCGGCGGACAGGGAAGTGTTGAAGCTTTCTTT | CASGGQGSVEAFF
. | TRBJ1-5 | . | TRBV27 | TGTGCCAGCAGTCCTGGACAGAGAAGAAATCAGCCCCAGCATTTT | CASSPGQRRNQPQHF
TRBD1 | TRBJ2-5 | . | TRBV2 | TGTGCCAGCAAAGGGGGCATACAAGAGACCCAGTACTTC | CASKGGIQETQYF
TRBD1 | TRBJ2-7 | . | TRBV5-1 | TGCGCCAGCAGCCCCCGGACAGGGGTGGCGGAGCAGTACTTC | CASSPRTGVAEQYF
TRBD1 | TRBJ2-2 | . | TRBV11-2 | TGTGCCAGCAGCAAGGACAGGGTCCGCCGGAGGATTTACACCGGGGAGCTGTTTTTT | CASSKDRVRRRIYTGELFF